These 27 T cell receptor beta chains were all obtained from the same sample, sequenced in a study of T cells in tuberculosis. The sample's time point: new active TB diagnosis, blood taken before or within 7 days of starting treatment. Clones were sequenced by immunoSEQ multiplex PCR, and TCRdb holds only the in-frame ones, with some missing. This sample has 25,000 to 35,000 clones, with about 90% found just once. The sample here was PBMCs, taken at tuberculosis diagnosis. The receptors stem from an adult with tuberculosis.

Comment on this clone: One junction end disagrees with the germline gene, perhaps due to a read error. This rearrangement joins TRBV5-4 to TRBJ1-2; D possibly corresponds to TRBD1 (5 bases). The CDR3 has 13 amino acids. From germline, CDR1 is SGHNT and CDR2 YYREEE (reference sequence). Here the CDR3 reads CASSLGGTDGYTF. The CDR3 nucleotides are TGTGCCAGCAGTTTGGGCGGGACCGATGGCTACACCTTC.

The chain uses TRBV13 and TRBJ1-2, with a weak D call TRBD1 (6 bases). The germline V gene encodes CDR1 PRHDT and CDR2 FYEKMQ (reference sequence). The V gene lost 1 base and the J gene lost 7 bases, with 13 bases spanning the gap. CDR3 length: 14 residues. CDR3 DNA sequence: TGTGCCAGCAGCTTAGTGGGGGCAGGGTCTGGCTACACCTTC. The encoded protein is CASSLVGAGSGYTF.

The chain couples TRBV2 to TRBJ1-6; TRBD1 matches 7 bases. J was trimmed by 7 bases and V by 6 bases; bases with no gene match: 12. CDR1 is SNHLY, CDR2 FYNNEI, per germline. The CDR3 sequence is 16 residues long. The CDR3 DNA follows: TGTGCCAGCAGGCTAGACCCCGGGACAGCCAATTCACCCCTCCACTTT. Protein sequence: CASRLDPGTANSPLHF.

This clone was seen once. CDR3 sequence reads: CASSYLTGEAFF. The CDR3 DNA is TGTGCCAGCAGTTACCTGACAGGAGAAGCTTTCTTT. The chain carries TRBV6-5 and TRBJ1-1, with D possibly being TRBD1 (6 bases). Germline-derived CDR1 and CDR2 are MNHEY and SVGAGI. The CDR3 consists of 12 residues. Trimming cost V 2 bases and J 8 bases, with 9 bases left between them.

The chain carries TRBV5-1 and TRBJ2-3; TRBD1 agrees at 7 bases. Germline lookup yields CDR1 SGHRS and CDR2 YFSETQ. The CDR3 sequence is 14 residues long. The V segment lost 6 bases and the J segment 4 bases; nucleotides outside the gene matches: 8. This chain's CDR3 is CASTPGTVSDTQYF. The CDR3, as DNA: TGCGCCAGCACCCCTGGGACAGTCTCAGATACGCAGTATTTT.

This chain links TRBV19 with TRBJ1-6, with D perhaps TRBD1 (5 bases). Germline values: CDR1 LNHDA, CDR2 SQIVND (reference sequence). The CDR3 spans 17 residues. Between the trimmed V and J ends, which lost 5 bases and 6 bases, there was a span of 20 bases. Here the CDR3 DNA reads TGTGCCAGTAGTTTCAGACAGTTAAAAGAGATTAATTCACCCCTCCACTTT. The encoded protein is CASSFRQLKEINSPLHF.

V usage is TRBV2 and J usage is TRBJ2-7; 9 bases map to TRBD1. The CDR3 covers 14 residues. With 8 bases clipped from V and 6 bases from J, the junction kept 11 bases outside the gene matches. Per germline, CDR1 SNHLY and CDR2 FYNNEI. The CDR3 region is CASVRDRASGEQYF. In nucleotides, the CDR3 is TGTGCCAGCGTCCGGGACAGGGCTTCGGGCGAGCAGTACTTC.

The chain joins TRBV10-3 to TRBJ2-5, with 8 bases that match TRBD1. Germline loops: CDR1 ENHRY, CDR2 SYGVKD. The length of the CDR3 is 13 residues. After removal of 5 bases from V and 9 bases from J, the junction contained 8 bases not matched to a gene. CDR3 region: CAISLDRDEAQYF. DNA for the CDR3: TGTGCCATCAGTCTGGACAGGGACGAGGCCCAGTACTTC.

V gene TRBV2 combines with J gene TRBJ1-1; the D is unclear. Germline V CDR1 and CDR2: SNHLY, FYNNEI. The CDR3 is made up of 13 amino acids. Deletions cut 3 bases from V and 4 bases from J, with 9 bases between. DNA for the CDR3: TGTGCCAGCAGTGATGTGAGCGTCACTGAAGCTTTCTTT. Its translation: CASSDVSVTEAFF.

This chain uses TRBV5-4 with TRBJ2-1; 10 bases align to TRBD1. The CDR3 runs 15 residues. Trimming at V came to 6 bases and at J to 8 bases, leaving 11 bases not matched to a gene. Per germline, CDR1 SGHNT and CDR2 YYREEE (reference sequence). The CDR3 DNA reads TGTGCCAGCATCGATCGGGGACAGGGGTCCCATGAGCAGTTCTTC. This codes for CASIDRGQGSHEQFF.

This clone has just one count. The chain combines TRBV7-2 with TRBJ1-1; D gene uncertain. CDR1 and CDR2 (germline): SGHTA, FQGNSA. This CDR3 is built from 14 residues. The V gene lost 4 bases and the J gene lost 1 base, with 10 bases spanning the gap. CDR3 loop: CASSSRLGNTEAFF. The CDR3 region has the DNA TGTGCCAGCAGCTCACGCCTCGGGAACACTGAAGCTTTCTTT. Together with reference TRBV7-2 and TRBJ1-1, the CDR3 gives the full variable domain: GAGVSQSPSNKVTEKGKDVELRCDPISGHTALYWYRQSLGQGLEFLIYFQGNSAPDKSGLPSDRFSAERTGGSVSTLTIQRTQQEDSAVYLCASSSRLGNTEAFFGQGTRLTVV.

The CDR3 DNA follows: TGTGCCATCAGGGGCGGGGGGACTAGCACAGATACGCAGTATTTT. Translating it yields CAIRGGGTSTDTQYF. The V and J genes are TRBV10-3 and TRBJ2-3; 8 bases map to TRBD2. Germline V lookup: CDR1 ENHRY, CDR2 SYGVKD. Trimming cost V 6 bases and J 0 bases; bases outside gene matches: 5. The CDR3 extends over 15 amino acids.

This clone has just one count. The V call is TRBV5-1, the J call TRBJ2-3, with 12 bases aligning to TRBD1. CDR3 size: 16 residues. V trimming: 2 bases; J trimming: 2 bases; junction bases outside the gene matches: 3. Per germline, CDR1 SGHRS and CDR2 YFSETQ. CDR3 DNA sequence: TGCGCCAGCAGCTTAACGGGACAGGGGGCCACAGATACGCAGTATTTT. Translated, it gives CASSLTGQGATDTQYF. Full variable domain (outside the CDR3, taken from reference TRBV5-1 and TRBJ2-3): KAGVTQTPRYLIKTRGQQVTLSCSPISGHRSVSWYQQTPGQGLQFLFEYFSETQRNKGNFPGRFSGRQFSNSRSEMNVSTLELGDSALYLCASSLTGQGATDTQYFGPGTRLTVL.

The rearrangement links TRBV7-3 to TRBJ2-3, with D possibly matching TRBD2 (6 bases). The CDR3 covers 15 residues. Looked up from germline, CDR1 is SGHTA and CDR2 is FQGTGA. With 2 bases removed from V and 0 bases from J, the gap between germline ends came to 9 bases. The chain's CDR3 is CASSLAGRSTDTQYF. In DNA, the CDR3 is TGTGCCAGCAGCTTAGCGGGAAGGAGCACAGATACGCAGTATTTT. Complete variable domain (other parts from reference TRBV7-3 and TRBJ2-3): GAGVSQTPSNKVTEKGKYVELRCDPISGHTALYWYRQSLGQGPEFLIYFQGTGAADDSGLPNDRFFAVRPEGSVSTLKIQRTERGDSAVYLCASSLAGRSTDTQYFGPGTRLTVL.

The chain is built from TRBV9 and TRBJ2-5; D gene ambiguous. V was clipped by 0 bases and J by 3 bases, with 15 bases between them. Looked up from germline, CDR1 is SGDLS and CDR2 is YYNGEE. The CDR3 covers 16 residues. The CDR3 sequence: CASSVGGGAREETQYF. CDR3 nucleotide sequence: TGTGCCAGCAGCGTAGGTGGTGGAGCGCGTGAAGAGACCCAGTACTTC. Full variable domain (remainder filled in from reference TRBV9 and TRBJ2-5): DSGVTQTPKHLITATGQRVTLRCSPRSGDLSVYWYQQSLDQGLQFLIQYYNGEERAKGNILERFSAQQFPDLHSELNLSSLELGDSALYFCASSVGGGAREETQYFGPGTRLLVL.

This clone has just one count. This chain joins TRBV28 and TRBJ1-5, with 7 bases fitting TRBD1. This CDR3 is 15 amino acids long. Germline CDR1 and CDR2: MDHEN and SYDVKM. With V trimmed by 7 bases and J by 1 base, 7 bases remained unmatched. CDR3 nucleotides: TGTGCCAGCACCAGGGACAGACCAAGCAATCAGCCCCAGCATTTT. It yields the protein CASTRDRPSNQPQHF.

The V gene is TRBV28, the J gene TRBJ2-3; D not resolved. Germline CDR1 is MDHEN and CDR2 is SYDVKM. The CDR3 extends over 15 amino acids. The V end was cut by 4 bases, the J end by 0 bases, with 11 bases between. CDR3 residues: CASSSGLGSTDTQYF. The CDR3 DNA follows: TGTGCCAGCAGTTCTGGCCTTGGCAGCACAGATACGCAGTATTTT.

V usage is TRBV6-6 and J usage is TRBJ1-3; D is unresolved. CDR1 and CDR2 from the germline V gene are MNHNY and SVGAGI (reference sequence). V was shortened by 6 bases and J by 8 bases, with 8 bases between the two germline ends. CDR3 size: 11 residues. CDR3 sequence reads: CASRLGDTIYF. The CDR3 DNA follows: TGTGCCAGCAGATTGGGAGACACCATATATTTT.

The gene calls are TRBV30 and TRBJ1-3; 12 bases align to TRBD1. Germline values: CDR1 GTSNPN, CDR2 SVGIG (reference sequence). CDR3 length: 16 residues. V trimming: 1 base; J trimming: 4 bases; junction bases outside the gene matches: 5. CDR3 nucleotide sequence: TGTGCCTGGAGTGAGGGACAGGGGGCATCCGGAAACACCATATATTTT. This encodes CAWSEGQGASGNTIYF.

The V gene is TRBV30, the J gene TRBJ2-1, with D tentatively TRBD2 (6 bases). V lost 1 base to trimming and J lost 5 bases, with 9 bases between them. The CDR3 is made up of 13 amino acids. Germline-derived CDR1 and CDR2 are GTSNPN and SVGIG (reference sequence). This chain's CDR3 is CAWSAGLNNEQFF. CDR3 DNA: TGTGCCTGGAGTGCGGGACTCAACAATGAGCAGTTCTTC.

The rearrangement uses TRBV6-5 and TRBJ2-4; 7 bases fit TRBD2. Germline CDR1 and CDR2: MNHEY and SVGAGI. V was clipped by 4 bases and J by 10 bases; unmatched bases: 13. This CDR3 contains 15 residues. The CDR3 nucleotides are TGTGCCAGCAGTTTTTCGGGGGGAGGCCAGGGAATTCAGTACTTC. Protein product: CASSFSGGGQGIQYF.

CDR3 sequence (DNA): TGTGCCAGCAGCTTATCAGGGGGGACAGGGGGCGACTATGGCTACACCTTC. Its translation is CASSLSGGTGGDYGYTF. The J gene is TRBJ1-2, the V gene TRBV7-2, with 12 bases aligning to TRBD1. The CDR3 runs 17 residues. The V segment lost 2 bases and the J segment 3 bases; nucleotides outside the gene matches: 7. CDR1 is SGHTA, CDR2 FQGNSA, per germline. Looking up the rest from reference TRBV7-2 and TRBJ1-2 gives the full variable domain: GAGVSQSPSNKVTEKGKDVELRCDPISGHTALYWYRQSLGQGLEFLIYFQGNSAPDKSGLPSDRFSAERTGGSVSTLTIQRTQQEDSAVYLCASSLSGGTGGDYGYTFGSGTRLTVV.

The chain combines TRBV4-1 with TRBJ1-5; 7 bases align to TRBD1. Germline-derived CDR1 and CDR2 are MGHRA and YSYEKL. V was clipped by 3 bases and J by 7 bases; unmatched bases: 9. The CDR3 runs 15 residues. The CDR3 DNA reads as TGCGCCAGCAGCCAGCGGACAGGTTATAACCAGCCCCAGCATTTT. The encoded protein is CASSQRTGYNQPQHF.

The chain combines TRBV18 with TRBJ2-7; 7 positions agree with TRBD1. V lost 3 bases and J lost 3; bases outside the gene matches: 5. This CDR3 spans 14 amino acids. The germline CDR1 and CDR2 sequences are KGHSH and LQKENI. CDR3 sequence reads: CASSPGQTYYEQYF. The CDR3 DNA follows: TGTGCCAGCTCACCGGGACAGACATACTACGAGCAGTACTTC. Looking up the rest from reference TRBV18 and TRBJ2-7 gives the full variable domain: NAGVMQNPRHLVRRRGQEARLRCSPMKGHSHVYWYRQLPEEGLKFMVYLQKENIIDESGMPKERFSAEFPKEGPSILRIQQVVRGDSAAYFCASSPGQTYYEQYFGPGTRLTVT.

The V gene is TRBV19, the J gene TRBJ1-5; D ambiguous. Germline V gives CDR1 LNHDA, CDR2 SQIVND (reference sequence). The germline V and J ends were trimmed by 6 bases and 7 bases, with 19 bases remaining between them. CDR3 length: 15 residues. The DNA for the CDR3 is TGTGCCAGTAGCCCCTCGGAATTGGTCGGGCAGCCCCAGCATTTT. It codes for CASSPSELVGQPQHF.

CDR3 region: CAWSVPPTRDPRYEQYF. The CDR3 DNA reads TGTGCCTGGAGTGTACCCCCGACCCGGGATCCCCGTTACGAGCAGTACTTC. The chain recombines TRBV30 with TRBJ2-7; the D gene is possibly TRBD2 (5 bases). The germline V gene has CDR1 GTSNPN and CDR2 SVGIG (reference sequence). Trimming pared 0 bases from V and 4 bases from J, leaving 22 bases between. The CDR3 is made up of 17 amino acids.

The V gene is TRBV28, the J gene TRBJ2-2, with TRBD1 matching 7 bases. There are 15 residues in the CDR3. In germline, CDR1 is MDHEN, CDR2 SYDVKM. The junction had 7 bases not matched to a gene; V was cut back by 5 bases and J by 4 bases. CDR3 in DNA: TGTGCCAGCAGTCCCGGGACAGAGAGCACCGGGGAGCTGTTTTTT. This gives the protein CASSPGTESTGELFF.